These T cell receptor beta chains were read from a single sample in a study of blood T cell repertoires in COVID-19. Profiled with immunoSEQ multiplex PCR; TCRdb holds only in-frame clones, not every one. The sample includes over 450,000 clones, approximately 92% of them seen just once. The specimen sequenced was peripheral blood. All receptors derive from a man between 18 and 29 years old with COVID-19, enrolled during active disease. Each CDR3 is given with its conserved first and last residue. Clone size is given for some rows only: seen once, a few or many times, or a class if the clone is expanded.

clone size	J gene	V gene	CDR3 protein
-	TRBJ1-1	TRBV6-5	CASSWGLGNTEAFF
few	TRBJ1-5	TRBV7-9	CASSPTRDQPQHF
-	TRBJ2-7	TRBV5-1	CASSGTSGRSFYEQYF
-	TRBJ2-4	TRBV15	CATSTQTGGSLIQYF
-	TRBJ2-3	TRBV2	CASSQVSTDTQYF
-	TRBJ2-1	TRBV27	CASSLSVFRTSGNNEQFF
-	TRBJ2-1	TRBV19	CASSIELVVAGDHNEQFF
-	TRBJ2-3	TRBV27	CASSTWTGTLTDTQYF
-	TRBJ2-7	TRBV9	CASSVSLAGGPHEQYF
-	TRBJ2-5	TRBV7-3	CASSQTVQETQYF
-	TRBJ1-5	TRBV18	CASSPLDSDQPQHF
-	TRBJ2-5	TRBV3-1/TRBV3-2	CASSQRSAGFYETQYF
-	TRBJ2-5	TRBV19	CASSIGTSGGQETQYF
-	TRBJ2-2	TRBV24-1	CAIPGHRVVPNTGELFF
-	TRBJ2-7	TRBV5-1	CASSLGRSSSYEQYF
-	TRBJ2-2	TRBV25-1	CASANSDRRPGELFF
-	TRBJ1-1	TRBV6-6	CASRQNTEAFF
-	TRBJ2-6	TRBV5-4	CASSPGTSGANVLTF
-	TRBJ2-4	TRBV5-6	CASSMGQGRNIQYF
-	TRBJ2-2	TRBV19	CASSGLAGATGELFF
-	TRBJ2-1	TRBV19	CASSRVWGDEQFF
-	TRBJ2-5	TRBV7-9	CASSLLAGVGETQYF
once	TRBJ2-1	TRBV7-6	CASSLLGGASLGEQFF
-	TRBJ1-1	TRBV18	CASSRTDPNTEAFF
-	TRBJ2-2	TRBV29-1	CSALQIDSVTGELFF
-	TRBJ2-2	TRBV6-4	CASSQTSGANTGELFF
-	TRBJ1-1	TRBV7-9	CASRPPENTEAFF
-	TRBJ2-2	TRBV2	CASSEPRTNTGELFF
-	TRBJ2-1	TRBV7-9	CASSFPGLAGGGEQFF
-	TRBJ2-1	TRBV18	CASSPGQGGYNEQFF